This T cell receptor beta chain comes out of a study of T cell repertoires in cytomegalovirus infection. Study context: Alongside well-studied HLA-B-restricted CMV epitopes, recently identified HLA-C-restricted CMV epitopes were also used. Evidence of both CMV infection and a matching HLA type came from public TCR beta signatures.

Study-level results: Carriage of CMV together with the relevant HLA was identifiable through cumulative public TCR beta family frequency.

This CDR3 is built from 19 residues. Per germline, CDR1 SGHVS and CDR2 FNYEAQ. On this clonotype itself: Its antigen remains unknown. A junction end diverges from the germline sequence, so it may reflect a read error.

Using its own MiXCR run on the reads, TCRdb lists one record per CDR3 protein. The table lists roughly 860,000 distinct CDR3 sequences, roughly 33% of them singletons. This receptor was taken from a human donor in good health (CMV status not recorded). Some clones in this sample may be carry-over from other donors' samples. The source material was cultured CD8+ T cells from PBMCs, sampled from culture after CMV antigen stimulation. The chain combines TRBV7-6 with TRBJ2-6; 12 bases align to TRBD1. The CDR3 region is CANSLGTGTGGTGANVLTF. The CDR3, as DNA: TGTGCCAACAGCTTAGGAACCGGGACAGGGGGCACTGGGGCCAACGTCCTGACTTTC.